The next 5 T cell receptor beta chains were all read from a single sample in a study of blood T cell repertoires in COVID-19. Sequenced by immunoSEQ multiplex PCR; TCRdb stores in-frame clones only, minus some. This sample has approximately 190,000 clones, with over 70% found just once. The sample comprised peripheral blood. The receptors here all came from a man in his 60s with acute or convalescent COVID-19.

CDR3 nucleotide sequence: TGCAGCGTATCCTCGACTGGGGCCGCAACGACGCGGGAGACCCAGTACTTC. Its translation: CSVSSTGAATTRETQYF. The V gene is TRBV29-1, the J gene TRBJ2-5, with TRBD1 as a possible D gene (5 bases). Germline V CDR1 and CDR2: SQVTM, ANQGSEA. There are 17 residues in the CDR3. The V gene lost 6 bases and the J gene lost 5 bases, with 28 bases spanning the gap.

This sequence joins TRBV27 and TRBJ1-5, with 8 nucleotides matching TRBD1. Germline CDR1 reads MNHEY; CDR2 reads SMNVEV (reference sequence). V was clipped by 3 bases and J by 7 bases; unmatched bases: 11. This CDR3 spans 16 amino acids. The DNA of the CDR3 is TGTGCCAGCAGTTTTGGAACAGACAGGGGCTTACAGCCCCAGCATTTT. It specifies CASSFGTDRGLQPQHF.

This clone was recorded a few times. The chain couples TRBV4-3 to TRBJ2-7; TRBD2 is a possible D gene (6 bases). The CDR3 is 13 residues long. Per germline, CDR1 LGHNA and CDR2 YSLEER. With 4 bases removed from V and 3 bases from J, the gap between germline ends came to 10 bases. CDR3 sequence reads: CASSRDSRYEQYF. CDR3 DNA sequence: TGCGCCAGCAGCCGGGACTCACGCTACGAGCAGTACTTC.

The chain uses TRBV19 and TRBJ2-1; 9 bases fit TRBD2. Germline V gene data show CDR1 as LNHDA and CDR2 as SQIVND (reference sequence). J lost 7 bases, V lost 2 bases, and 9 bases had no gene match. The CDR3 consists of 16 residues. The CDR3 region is CASSITSAGGQNEQFF. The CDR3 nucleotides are TGTGCCAGTAGTATAACATCGGCGGGGGGGCAGAATGAGCAGTTCTTC.

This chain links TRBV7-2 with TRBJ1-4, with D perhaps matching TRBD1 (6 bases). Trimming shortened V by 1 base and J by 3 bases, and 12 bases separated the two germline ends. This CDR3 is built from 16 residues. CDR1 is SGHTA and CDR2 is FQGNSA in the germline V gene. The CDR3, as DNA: TGTGCCAGCAGCTTAGTTAGGGGGGGCCCTAATGAAAAACTGTTTTTT. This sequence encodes CASSLVRGGPNEKLFF.